What follows are 12 T cell receptor beta chains derived from one specimen sequenced in a study of glioma-infiltrating T cells after dendritic cell vaccination. The repertoire was sequenced with immunoSEQ multiplex PCR; TCRdb's copy has only in-frame clones and lacks some. The sample lists 90,000 to 110,000 clones, 90% occurring once. The time point was: after dendritic cell vaccination, including at tumor progression/relapse. The sample consisted of blood, taken after dendritic cell vaccination. The receptors originated from a human donor with glioblastoma.

The V call is TRBV4-1, the J call TRBJ1-4, with TRBD1 matching over 7 bases. J was trimmed by 4 bases and V by 0 bases; bases with no gene match: 11. Looked up from germline, CDR1 is MGHRA and CDR2 is YSYEKL. This CDR3 has 18 residues. The CDR3 loop reads CASSQEAPPGGYNEKLFF. The CDR3 DNA is TGCGCCAGCAGCCAAGAAGCTCCTCCAGGGGGGTATAATGAAAAACTGTTTTTT.

The chain links TRBV2 to TRBJ1-3; D is uncertain. V lost 2 bases and J lost 3, with 2 bases in between. The V gene's germline CDR1 is SNHLY and CDR2 FYNNEI. The CDR3 consists of 12 residues. CDR3 nucleotide sequence: TGTGCCAGCAGTGAACTTGGAAACACCATATATTTT. Translation: CASSELGNTIYF.

This clone is a singleton in its sample. The chain is built from TRBV5-1 and TRBJ2-7; 10 nucleotides agree with TRBD1. From germline, CDR1 is SGHRS and CDR2 YFSETQ. The junction had 7 bases not matched to a gene; V was cut back by 4 bases and J by 3 bases. This CDR3 is built from 15 residues. CDR3 bases: TGCGCCAGCAGCCCCGGGGGGACAGGGGACTACGAGCAGTACTTC. This encodes CASSPGGTGDYEQYF.

The chain has TRBV9 and TRBJ2-1, with a possible D match to TRBD1 (6 bases). The CDR3 sequence is 15 residues long. Looked up from germline, CDR1 is SGDLS and CDR2 is YYNGEE. The V end was cut by 4 bases, the J end by 7 bases, with 18 bases between. The CDR3: CASSPLGQPRNEQFF. The CDR3 nucleotides read TGTGCCAGCAGCCCACTAGGACAGCCAAGAAATGAGCAGTTCTTC.

The CDR3 bases are TGCGCCAGCAGTGAATTTAGCGTTGGATACAATGAGCAGTTCTTC. This gives the protein CASSEFSVGYNEQFF. The chain couples TRBV10-1 to TRBJ2-1; a possible D gene is TRBD2 (5 bases). Per germline, CDR1 WNHNN and CDR2 SYGVQD (reference sequence). The CDR3 spans 15 residues. Trimming stripped 3 bases from V and 4 bases from J, with 13 bases between.

The chain joins TRBV18 to TRBJ1-2; no clear D gene. The CDR3 sequence is 15 residues long. Germline V gene sequence: CDR1 KGHSH, CDR2 LQKENI. Trimming stripped 1 base from V and 5 bases from J, with 14 bases between. CDR3 coding DNA: TGTGCCAGCTCACCACAAGGAGGTCAGCCTTATGGCTACACCTTC. This gives the protein CASSPQGGQPYGYTF.

J is TRBJ2-1 and V is TRBV5-6, with a possible D match to TRBD1 (5 bases). The CDR3 length is 15 residues. CDR1 is SGHDT and CDR2 is YYEEEE in the germline V gene. Trimming pared 2 bases from V and 9 bases from J, leaving 18 bases between. In DNA, the CDR3 is TGTGCCAGCAGCTTTAGGGGTCCCCTGCGAGGTGAGCAGTTCTTC. Its translation is CASSFRGPLRGEQFF. Full variable domain (missing parts from reference TRBV5-6 and TRBJ2-1): DAGVTQSPTHLIKTRGQQVTLRCSPKSGHDTVSWYQQALGQGPQFIFQYYEEEERQRGNFPDRFSGHQFPNYSSELNVNALLLGDSALYLCASSFRGPLRGEQFFGPGTRLTVL.

This clone was found once. The rearrangement uses TRBV4-1 and TRBJ1-4; D remains unclear. Trimming cost V 0 bases and J 5 bases, with 13 bases left between them. The CDR3 has 16 residues. CDR1 is MGHRA and CDR2 is YSYEKL in the germline V gene. CDR3 region: CASSQDKGSENEKLFF. For the CDR3, the DNA is TGCGCCAGCAGCCAAGATAAAGGCAGCGAGAATGAAAAACTGTTTTTT.

The genes are TRBV10-3 and TRBJ2-7; 7 bases are a match to TRBD1. The CDR3 length is 13 residues. V was clipped by 6 bases and J by 3 bases; unmatched bases: 5. Germline loops: CDR1 ENHRY, CDR2 SYGVKD. The CDR3 nucleotides read TGTGCCATCAGGGAGGACAGGATCTACGAGCAGTACTTC. Translation gives CAIREDRIYEQYF.

The V gene is TRBV19, the J gene TRBJ1-2; 10 bases are shared with TRBD1. Trimming cost V 5 bases and J 2 bases; bases outside gene matches: 2. The CDR3 spans 14 residues. Germline CDR1 LNHDA, CDR2 SQIVND (reference sequence). CDR3 DNA sequence: TGTGCCAGTAGTCGGACAGGGGGGAACTATGGCTACACCTTC. Translating gives CASSRTGGNYGYTF.

This clone was detected once. The chain joins TRBV7-2 to TRBJ1-2; 7 nucleotides agree with TRBD1. CDR3 length: 15 amino acids. Germline V gene lookup returns CDR1 SGHTA and CDR2 FQGNSA. The V gene end was trimmed by 0 bases and the J gene end by 3 bases; junction bases not matched to a gene: 4. This CDR3 reads CASSLALTGDYGYTF. CDR3 DNA: TGTGCCAGCAGCTTAGCGCTAACAGGGGACTATGGCTACACCTTC.

This rearrangement joins TRBV5-6 to TRBJ1-6, with D uncertain. The germline V gene encodes CDR1 SGHDT and CDR2 YYEEEE. This CDR3 is 16 amino acids long. Trimming took off 3 bases at V and 1 base at J, with 11 bases between the two ends. DNA for the CDR3: TGTGCCAGCAGCTCCCAAAGGAGTTCCTATAATTCACCCCTCCACTTT. Encoded protein: CASSSQRSSYNSPLHF.